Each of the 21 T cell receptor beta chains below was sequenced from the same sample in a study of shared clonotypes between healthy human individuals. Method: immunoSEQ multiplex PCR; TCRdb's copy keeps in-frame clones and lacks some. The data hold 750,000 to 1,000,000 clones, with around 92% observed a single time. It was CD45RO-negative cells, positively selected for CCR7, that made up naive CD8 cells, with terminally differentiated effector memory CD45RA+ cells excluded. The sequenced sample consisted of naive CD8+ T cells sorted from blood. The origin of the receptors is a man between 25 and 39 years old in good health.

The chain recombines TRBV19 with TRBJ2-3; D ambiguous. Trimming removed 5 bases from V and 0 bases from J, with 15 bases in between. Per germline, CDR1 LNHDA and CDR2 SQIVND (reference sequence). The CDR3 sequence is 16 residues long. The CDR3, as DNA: TGTGCCAGTAGTCCTCGGACGGAATCTAGCACAGATACGCAGTATTTT. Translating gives CASSPRTESSTDTQYF.

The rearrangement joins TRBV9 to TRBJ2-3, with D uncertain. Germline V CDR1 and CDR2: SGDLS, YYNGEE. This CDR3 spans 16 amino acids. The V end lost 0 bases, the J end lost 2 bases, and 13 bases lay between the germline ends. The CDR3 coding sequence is TGTGCCAGCAGCGTAGTCGAGGACGGGTTCACAGATACGCAGTATTTT. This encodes CASSVVEDGFTDTQYF.

The CDR3 loop is CASSLGLAGAYEQYF. The CDR3, as DNA: TGCGCCAGCAGCTTGGGACTAGCGGGGGCCTACGAGCAGTACTTC. The chain has TRBV5-1 and TRBJ2-7; TRBD2 matches 12 bases. This CDR3 has 15 amino acids. With 0 bases clipped from V and 2 bases from J, the junction kept 0 bases outside the gene matches. Germline-derived CDR1 and CDR2 are SGHRS and YFSETQ.

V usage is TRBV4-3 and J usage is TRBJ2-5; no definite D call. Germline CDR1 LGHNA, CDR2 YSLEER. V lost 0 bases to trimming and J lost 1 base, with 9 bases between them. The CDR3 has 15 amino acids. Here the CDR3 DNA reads TGCGCCAGCAGCCAAGATGGGGTCGCCCAAGAGACCCAGTACTTC. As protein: CASSQDGVAQETQYF.

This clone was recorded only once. The CDR3 loop reads CASSFDRGAAEQYF. For the CDR3, the DNA is TGTGCCAGCAGTTTCGACAGGGGGGCGGCCGAGCAGTACTTC. V usage is TRBV28 and J usage is TRBJ2-7, with TRBD1 matching 9 bases. The CDR3 loop spans 14 amino acids. In germline, CDR1 is MDHEN, CDR2 SYDVKM. V shed 3 bases, J shed 6 bases, and the junction held 6 bases outside the gene matches. Full variable domain (missing parts from reference TRBV28 and TRBJ2-7): DVKVTQSSRYLVKRTGEKVFLECVQDMDHENMFWYRQDPGLGLRLIYFSYDVKMKEKGDIPEGYSVSREKKERFSLILESASTNQTSMYLCASSFDRGAAEQYFGPGTRLTVT.

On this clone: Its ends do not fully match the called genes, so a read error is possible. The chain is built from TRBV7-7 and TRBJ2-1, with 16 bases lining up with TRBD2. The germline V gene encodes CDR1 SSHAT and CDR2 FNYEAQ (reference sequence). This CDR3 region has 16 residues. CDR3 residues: CASSPGLAGGHNEQFF. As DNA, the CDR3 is TGTGCTAGCAGCCCGGGACTAGCGGGAGGGCACAATGAGCAGTTCTTC.

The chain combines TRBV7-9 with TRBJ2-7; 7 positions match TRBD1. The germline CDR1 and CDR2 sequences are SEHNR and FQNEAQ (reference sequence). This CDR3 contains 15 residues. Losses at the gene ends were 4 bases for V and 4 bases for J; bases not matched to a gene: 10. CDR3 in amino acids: CASSYGTGVSYEQYF. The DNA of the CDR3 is TGTGCCAGCAGCTACGGTACAGGGGTTTCGTACGAGCAGTACTTC.

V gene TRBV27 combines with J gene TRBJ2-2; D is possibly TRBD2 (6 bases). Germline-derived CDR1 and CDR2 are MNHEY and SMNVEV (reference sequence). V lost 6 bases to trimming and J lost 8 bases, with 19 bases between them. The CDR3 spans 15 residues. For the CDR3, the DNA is TGTGCCAGCAGCCCCCGGGACTCATTGGGTGGGGAGCTGTTTTTT. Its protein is CASSPRDSLGGELFF.

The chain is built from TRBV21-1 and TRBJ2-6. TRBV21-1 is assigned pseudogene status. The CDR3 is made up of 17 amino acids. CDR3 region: CASSKGVDSSGANVLTF. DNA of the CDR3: TGTGCCAGCAGCAAAGGGGTAGATTCCTCTGGGGCCAACGTCCTGACTTTC.

The CDR3 bases are TGTGCCATCAGTGGAGAAAACACAGATACGCAGTATTTT. As protein: CAISGENTDTQYF. This chain joins TRBV10-3 and TRBJ2-3, with no clear D. V was shortened by 4 bases and J by 2 bases, with 7 bases between the two germline ends. The CDR3 contains 13 residues. The V gene's germline CDR1 is ENHRY and CDR2 SYGVKD.

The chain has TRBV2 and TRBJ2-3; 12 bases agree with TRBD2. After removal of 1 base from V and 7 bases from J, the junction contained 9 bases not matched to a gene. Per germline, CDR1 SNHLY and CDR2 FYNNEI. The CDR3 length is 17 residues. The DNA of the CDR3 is TGTGCCAGCAGTGAAGGTACTAGCGGGGGGCTTCCGAATACGCAGTATTTT. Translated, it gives CASSEGTSGGLPNTQYF.

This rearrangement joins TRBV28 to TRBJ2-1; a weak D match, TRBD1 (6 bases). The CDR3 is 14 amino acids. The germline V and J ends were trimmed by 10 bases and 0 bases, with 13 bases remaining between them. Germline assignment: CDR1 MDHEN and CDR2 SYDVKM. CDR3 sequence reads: CATSVRGSYNEQFF. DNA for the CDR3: TGTGCCACAAGCGTCAGGGGCTCCTACAATGAGCAGTTCTTC.

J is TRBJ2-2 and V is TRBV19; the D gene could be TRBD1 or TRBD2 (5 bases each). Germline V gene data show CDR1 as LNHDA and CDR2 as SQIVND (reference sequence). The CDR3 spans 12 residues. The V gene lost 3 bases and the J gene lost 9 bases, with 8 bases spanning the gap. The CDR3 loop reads CASSMRGWELFF. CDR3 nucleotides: TGTGCCAGTAGTATGAGGGGTTGGGAGCTGTTTTTT.

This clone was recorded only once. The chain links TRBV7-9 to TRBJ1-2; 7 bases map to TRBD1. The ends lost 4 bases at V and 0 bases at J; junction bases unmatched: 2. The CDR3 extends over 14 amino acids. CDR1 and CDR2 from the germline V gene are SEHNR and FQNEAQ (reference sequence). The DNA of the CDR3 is TGTGCCAGCAGCTCCACAGGGGCTAACTATGGCTACACCTTC. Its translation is CASSSTGANYGYTF.

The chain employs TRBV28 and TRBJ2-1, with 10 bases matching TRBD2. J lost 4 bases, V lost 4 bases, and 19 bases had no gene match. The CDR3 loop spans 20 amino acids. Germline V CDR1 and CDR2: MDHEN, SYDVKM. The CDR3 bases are TGTGCCAGCAGTTATGGACCCCTCTTGGTAGCGGGGGGTCGGTACAATGAGCAGTTCTTC. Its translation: CASSYGPLLVAGGRYNEQFF.

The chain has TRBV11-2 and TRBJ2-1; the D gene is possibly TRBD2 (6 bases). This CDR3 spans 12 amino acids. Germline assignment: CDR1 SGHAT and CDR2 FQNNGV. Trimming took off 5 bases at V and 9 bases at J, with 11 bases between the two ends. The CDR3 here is CASSPRGSEQFF. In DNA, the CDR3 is TGTGCCAGCAGCCCTCGGGGGAGTGAGCAGTTCTTC.

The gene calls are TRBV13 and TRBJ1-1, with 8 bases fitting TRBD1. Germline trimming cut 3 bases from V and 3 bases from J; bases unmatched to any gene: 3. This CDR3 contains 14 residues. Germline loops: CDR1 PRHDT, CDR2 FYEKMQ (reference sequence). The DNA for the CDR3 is TGTGCCAGCAGCTTCCAGGGGGCGTACACTGAAGCTTTCTTT. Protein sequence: CASSFQGAYTEAFF.

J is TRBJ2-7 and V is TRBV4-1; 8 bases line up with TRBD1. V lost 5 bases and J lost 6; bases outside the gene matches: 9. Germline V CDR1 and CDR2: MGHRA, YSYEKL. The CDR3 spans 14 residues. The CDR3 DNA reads TGCGCCAGCAGCTCGTCGGCAGGGGGCTCCGAGCAGTACTTC. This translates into CASSSSAGGSEQYF.

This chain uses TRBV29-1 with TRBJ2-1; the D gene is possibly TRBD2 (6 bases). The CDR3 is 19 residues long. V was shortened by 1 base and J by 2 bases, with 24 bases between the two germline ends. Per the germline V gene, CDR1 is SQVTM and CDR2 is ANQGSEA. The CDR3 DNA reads TGCAGCGTTGAAGTTCTTTTGTCGGAACTAGCTGCCGCCTACAATGAGCAGTTCTTC. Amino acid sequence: CSVEVLLSELAAAYNEQFF.

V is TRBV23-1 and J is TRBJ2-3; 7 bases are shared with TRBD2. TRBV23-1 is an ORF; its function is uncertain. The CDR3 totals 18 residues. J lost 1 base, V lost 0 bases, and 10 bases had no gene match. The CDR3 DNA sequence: TGCGCCAGCAGTCAATCCCGTGGGGGGGTAGCGGGCACAGATACGCAGTATTTT. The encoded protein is CASSQSRGGVAGTDTQYF.

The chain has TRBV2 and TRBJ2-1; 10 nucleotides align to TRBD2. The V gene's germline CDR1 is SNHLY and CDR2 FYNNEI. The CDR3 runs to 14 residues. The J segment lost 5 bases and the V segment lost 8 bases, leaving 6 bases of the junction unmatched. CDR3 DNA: TGTGCCAGCCCTAGCGGGAGAATAGACAATGAGCAGTTCTTC. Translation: CASPSGRIDNEQFF. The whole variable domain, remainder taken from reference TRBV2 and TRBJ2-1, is EPEVTQTPSHQVTQMGQEVILRCVPISNHLYFYWYRQILGQKVEFLVSFYNNEISEKSEIFDDQFSVERPDGSNFTLKIRSTKLEDSAMYFCASPSGRIDNEQFFGPGTRLTVL.